Listed below are T cell receptor beta chains from one sample, sequenced in a study of CD8 T cells in ankylosing spondylitis. TCRdb reanalysed the 5' RACE reads using MiXCR and keeps one entry per CDR3 protein. The data show 150,000 to 200,000 distinct CDR3 sequences, roughly 13% seen once. The sample taken for sequencing was blood, either unsorted or a sorted T cell fraction (not recorded which). These receptors came from a female donor with ankylosing spondylitis or in good health (not recorded which). CDR3s include the opening cysteine and the closing phenylalanine or tryptophan. The D gene is left open where the match is weak. Some rows mark clone size as missing; the rest say once, few, many or name a class of expanded clone.

D	length	V	J	size	CDR3	DNA
.	14	TRBV5-1	TRBJ2-7	many	CASSLVMEVGEQYF	TGCGCCAGCAGCTTGGTCATGGAGGTAGGCGAGCAGTACTTC
.	12	TRBV7-9	TRBJ1-1	many	CASSKQGDEAFF	TGTGCCAGCAGCAAACAGGGAGATGAAGCTTTCTTT
.	13	TRBV4-1	TRBJ1-5	many	CASSLNSDQPQHF	TGCGCCAGCAGCCTTAACTCGGATCAGCCCCAGCATTTT
.	15	TRBV5-1	TRBJ1-2	.	CASSLAGVSGYGYTF	TGCGCCAGCAGCCTGGCAGGGGTTTCGGGCTATGGCTACACCTTC
TRBD1	15	TRBV7-2	TRBJ1-5	.	CASSPWTGSNQPQHF	TGTGCCAGCAGCCCCTGGACAGGGAGCAATCAGCCCCAGCATTTT
.	16	TRBV27	TRBJ2-1	many	CASSFSGTQSYNEQFF	TGTGCCAGCAGTTTCTCCGGGACCCAGTCCTACAATGAGCAGTTCTTC
TRBD1	14	TRBV9	TRBJ1-6	many	CASSERQGAEPLHF	TGTGCCAGCAGCGAGAGACAGGGGGCGGAACCCCTCCACTTT
.	13	TRBV20-1	TRBJ2-1	few	CSASNQGGDEQFF	TGCAGTGCTTCGAACCAGGGGGGGGATGAGCAGTTCTTC
.	20	TRBV4-3	TRBJ2-2	.	CASSQGLGTPNLLNTGELFF	TGCGCCAGCAGCCAAGGCCTCGGGACCCCTAACTTGCTTAACACCGGGGAGCTGTTTTTT
TRBD2	17	TRBV7-2	TRBJ2-4	many	CASSLRTSGVAKNIQYF	TGTGCCAGCAGCTTACGGACTAGCGGGGTAGCCAAAAACATTCAGTACTTC
.	14	TRBV28	TRBJ2-4	few	CASRGFKARNIQYF	TGTGCCAGCAGGGGCTTCAAGGCGAGAAACATTCAGTACTTC
TRBD2	14	TRBV12-3/TRBV12-4	TRBJ2-1	few	CASSWRGRESEQFF	TGTGCCAGCAGTTGGCGCGGGAGGGAAAGTGAGCAGTTCTTC
.	13	TRBV5-1	TRBJ2-5	few	CASSKGFRETQYF	TGCGCCAGCAGCAAGGGGTTCAGAGAGACCCAGTACTTC
.	17	TRBV5-1	TRBJ2-7	few	CASSLAPDALGLNEQYF	TGCGCCAGCAGCTTGGCCCCGGACGCCTTGGGGCTCAACGAGCAGTACTTC
.	15	TRBV6-2/TRBV6-3	TRBJ2-3	.	CASSYSSPTSPPEYF	TGTGCCAGCAGTTACTCCAGCCCGACTAGTCCACCGGAGTATTTT
TRBD2	15	TRBV29-1	TRBJ2-3	many	CSVEILAGITDTQYF	TGCAGCGTTGAAATACTAGCGGGGATCACAGATACGCAGTATTTT
TRBD1	11	TRBV10-2	TRBJ1-1	many	CASRQGTEAFF	TGCGCCAGCAGACAGGGGACTGAAGCTTTCTTT
TRBD2	17	TRBV5-8	TRBJ2-2	many	CASSLGLAGGWTGELFF	TGTGCCAGCAGCCTTGGTCTAGCGGGAGGATGGACCGGGGAGCTGTTTTTT
TRBD2	17	TRBV7-8	TRBJ2-2	few	CASSLGASGRINGELFF	TGTGCCAGCAGCTTAGGGGCTAGCGGGAGAATTAACGGGGAGCTGTTTTTT
TRBD1	13	TRBV7-3	TRBJ1-5	many	CASSRQGGQPQHF	TGTGCCAGCAGCCGACAGGGTGGACAGCCCCAGCATTTT
.	14	TRBV7-8	TRBJ2-2	many	CASSLMIASGELFF	TGTGCCAGCAGCTTAATGATAGCGTCCGGGGAGCTGTTTTTT
.	15	TRBV12-3/TRBV12-4	TRBJ1-2	many	CASNLQATRNYGYTF	TGTGCCAGCAACCTGCAGGCTACGCGCAACTATGGCTACACCTTC
TRBD2	16	TRBV14	TRBJ2-1	many	CASSQDKVLAYNEQFF	TGTGCCAGCAGCCAAGATAAGGTACTAGCGTACAATGAGCAGTTCTTC
TRBD2	15	TRBV28	TRBJ2-7	many	CASSSDRDYPSKQYF	TGTGCCAGCAGTTCCGACCGGGACTACCCCTCTAAGCAGTACTTC
.	14	TRBV5-6	TRBJ1-3	many	CASSPDFSGNTIYF	TGTGCCAGCAGCCCTGATTTCTCTGGAAACACCATATATTTT
.	12	TRBV10-3	TRBJ2-3	many	CAISESEDTQYF	TGTGCCATCAGTGAGTCAGAAGATACGCAGTATTTT
.	15	TRBV20-1	TRBJ2-7	many	CSATEYLANSYEQYF	TGCAGTGCTACCGAGTACCTAGCGAACTCCTACGAGCAGTACTTC
.	16	TRBV4-3	TRBJ1-3	few	CASSQDGRSRRNTIYF	TGCGCCAGCAGCCAAGATGGGCGGTCGAGGAGAAACACCATATATTTT
TRBD1	11	TRBV5-1	TRBJ1-1	many	CASSGTAEAFF	TGCGCCAGCAGCGGGACAGCCGAAGCTTTCTTT
TRBD2	15	TRBV20-1	TRBJ2-3	many	CSATWGLADTDTQYF	TGCAGTGCTACCTGGGGACTAGCGGACACAGATACGCAGTATTTT
.	15	TRBV4-1	TRBJ2-3	many	CASSHEDGRLDTQYF	TGCGCCAGCAGCCATGAAGATGGTAGGTTAGATACGCAGTATTTT
.	11	TRBV29-1	TRBJ2-3	.	CSVKKSDTQYF	TGCAGCGTCAAAAAATCGGATACGCAGTATTTT
.	12	TRBV7-2	TRBJ1-4	many	CASNRGNEKLFF	TGTGCCAGTAATCGAGGGAATGAAAAACTGTTTTTT
.	15	TRBV10-2	TRBJ2-7	many	CASSESTSLSYEQYF	TGCGCCAGCAGTGAGTCGACTTCGCTCTCCTACGAGCAGTACTTC
TRBD2	15	TRBV5-1	TRBJ2-1	many	CASSFLSGSHNEQFF	TGCGCCAGCAGCTTTTTAAGCGGGAGTCACAATGAGCAGTTCTTC
.	19	TRBV5-1	TRBJ2-1	many	CASSLGLGGRLRSYNEQFF	TGCGCCAGCAGCTTGGGGCTCGGTGGGAGGCTACGCTCCTACAATGAGCAGTTCTTC
TRBD2	20	TRBV10-3	TRBJ2-1	.	CAISATTTPSDGGRSYEQFF	TGTGCCATCAGTGCCACCACCACCCCGTCGGACGGCGGGAGGTCCTATGAGCAGTTCTTC
TRBD2	16	TRBV11-3	TRBJ2-1	many	CASSSLAGAVGNEQFF	TGTGCCAGCAGCTCCCTAGCGGGAGCGGTTGGTAATGAGCAGTTCTTC
.	17	TRBV5-1	TRBJ2-7	many	CASSQGDRRTRSYEQYF	TGCGCCAGCAGCCAAGGAGACAGGAGAACTCGTTCCTACGAGCAGTACTTC
.	17	TRBV18	TRBJ1-1	.	CASSPNIRDNLNTEAFF	TGTGCCAGCTCACCGAACATCCGGGACAACCTGAACACTGAAGCTTTCTTT
TRBD1	15	TRBV11-2	TRBJ1-1	many	CASSFRTGWDTEAFF	TGTGCCAGCAGCTTCCGGACAGGGTGGGACACTGAAGCTTTCTTT
.	12	TRBV5-1	TRBJ1-1	many	CASSLGSAEAFF	TGCGCCAGCAGCCTGGGGAGCGCTGAAGCTTTCTTT